This T cell receptor beta chain was captured by sequencing in a study of PD-L1 blockade in urothelial cancer. About the study: Atezolizumab at 1,200 mg intravenously every 3 weeks was started by patients around 2014.

Patients' cancers were locally advanced or metastatic urothelial carcinomas. Synthetic TCR analog templates were added to each PCR reaction. Assay: immunoSEQ multiplex PCR; the TCRdb copy retains only in-frame clones and omits some. Among some 50,000 clones, about 91% were seen once, and the ten largest hold less than 4%. Looked up from germline, CDR1 is ENHRY and CDR2 is SYGVKD. There are 15 residues in the CDR3. With 0 bases removed from V and 1 base from J, the gap between germline ends came to 7 bases. The chain links TRBV10-3 to TRBJ1-5; D may be TRBD1 (6 bases). The receptor's source is an elderly man with urothelial cancer. This sample comprised PBMCs, obtained around atezolizumab (anti-PD-L1) treatment. The DNA for the CDR3 is TGTGCCATCAGTGAGTCGGGACAAAGCAATCAGCCCCAGCATTTT. Protein sequence: CAISESGQSNQPQHF.